In its sample, the clone carrying this T cell receptor beta chain was seen many times. The antigen is unknown. The data stem from a study of Graves' ophthalmopathy and Graves' hyperthyroidism. Study-level findings and limits: The model reached 70.59% sensitivity and roughly 72% specificity for predicting ophthalmopathy progression. Blood also held most thyroid clonotypes expanded above 0.001 frequency.

Other autoimmune diseases, uncontrolled infections, pregnancy or lactation ruled patients out of participation. The V and J ends lost 3 bases and 4 bases respectively, with 12 bases between them. The CDR3 contains 15 residues. Germline CDR1 SGHTA, CDR2 FQGTGA. The study amplified TCR beta CDR3 regions using RNA transcripts. After a first-round RT-PCR with HTBI primers, a second-round multiplex PCR was run. TCRdb recomputed calls from the multiplex PCR reads with MiXCR, one row per CDR3 protein. Counted here are roughly 380,000 distinct CDR3 sequences, 15% to 17% occurring once; the ten biggest clones make up 7%.

Sample: peripheral blood. The chain links TRBV7-3 to TRBJ2-2; possibly TRBD1 for D (6 bases). The sequence came from a woman under 30 with stable Graves' hyperthyroidism. The chain's CDR3 is CASSFLRTVTGELFF. CDR3 nucleotide sequence: TGTGCCAGCAGCTTCCTTAGGACAGTCACCGGGGAGCTGTTTTTT.